A selection of T cell receptor beta chains follows, all from one sample in a study of monozygotic twins with inflammatory bowel disease. TCRdb processed the 5' RACE reads again and assigns one entry to each CDR3 protein, with no DNA. The sample table sets out about 170,000 distinct CDR3 sequences. Sequenced input: blood. These receptor sequences come from a human donor with ulcerative colitis or Crohn's disease, or a healthy co-twin of an affected twin (not recorded which). Each CDR3 is given with its conserved first and last residue.

j_call v_call cdr3_aa
TRBJ2-1 TRBV7-8 CASSLSLAEYNEQFF
TRBJ2-7 TRBV9 CASSGERGTDVAYEQYF
TRBJ2-5 TRBV5-1 CASKEGAGQETQYF
TRBJ2-7 TRBV5-6 CASSAGLPYEQYF
TRBJ2-1 TRBV24-1 CATSKESLAGLNEQFF
TRBJ2-5 TRBV12-3/TRBV12-4 CASSTRDWVWAQYF
TRBJ2-5 TRBV20-1 CSIGTTRETQYF
TRBJ2-2 TRBV29-1 CSVEGFGDSTPGELFF
TRBJ2-7 TRBV11-2 CASSPDHSLDYEQYF
TRBJ2-7 TRBV11-2 CASSLTTSFYEQYF
TRBJ2-7 TRBV10-1 CASSDVYEQYF
TRBJ1-2 TRBV5-1 CASTVTGEGYTF
TRBJ2-5 TRBV27 CASSSSSGPRQTQYF
TRBJ2-2 TRBV7-2 CASSPHDSNTGELFF
TRBJ2-2 TRBV7-3 CASSLVGSNTGELFF
TRBJ1-2 TRBV6-5 CASNGPNYGYTF
TRBJ2-1 TRBV7-8 CASSQGSGRATHEQFF
TRBJ2-5 TRBV29-1 CSTNGGEFLLETQYF
TRBJ2-2 TRBV30 CAWKRQGPGELFF
TRBJ2-5 TRBV20-1 CSASGTGAETQYF
TRBJ1-1 TRBV12-3/TRBV12-4 CASSLFRERTYF
TRBJ1-1 TRBV20-1 CSAGDSVNTEAFF
TRBJ2-3 TRBV28 CASSPRTDTQYF
TRBJ1-1 TRBV6-5 CASRGGKTEAFF
TRBJ2-3 TRBV6-4 CASSDYLTGHPDTQYF
TRBJ2-1 TRBV5-6 CASSLGPTDEQFF
TRBJ1-5 TRBV20-1 CSAWDSVGQPQHF
TRBJ2-7 TRBV29-1 CSGTGQGGYEQYF
TRBJ1-5 TRBV12-3/TRBV12-4 CASSLTTLAQHF
TRBJ2-7 TRBV29-1 CSVEDPSTYEQYF
TRBJ2-3 TRBV7-9 CASSLGLANTDTQYF
TRBJ2-2 TRBV23-1 CASSQSVGAGELFF
TRBJ2-2 TRBV14 CASSQVGGVSSGELFF
TRBJ2-2 TRBV5-1 CASSLSPGLANTGELFF
TRBJ2-1 TRBV19 CASSRAATFSYNEQFF
TRBJ1-2 TRBV7-2 CASSLVGGGNYGYTF
TRBJ2-1 TRBV28 CASSFWWTGGYNEQFF